The TCR beta chain under discussion was sequenced for a study of T cells in localized non-small cell lung cancer. Study-level points and caveats: The study sequenced only one region of the tumor. As a result, intratumor heterogeneity could not be excluded and remains possible. Median approximately 61 top-100 tumor clones were shared with paired adjacent lung. Uninvolved adjacent lung showed the highest T cell clonality, exceeding tumor. Among blood samples, higher T cell density accompanied longer overall survival.

In regard to this clone: Its specificity is unknown.

Germline loops: CDR1 MNHGY, CDR2 SAAAGT. The CDR3 length is 14 residues. Trimming removed 6 bases from V and 1 base from J, with 10 bases in between. This table comes from immunoSEQ multiplex PCR, and its TCRdb copy is limited to in-frame clones, with some not included. This sample yields around 1,600 clones, of which less than 35% are seen a single time; less than 15% belongs to the top ten. This clonotype was sampled from a female donor at least 60 years old with stage II squamous cell lung carcinoma. The sequences come from normal lung tissue next to the tumor, collected before any cancer treatment. V gene TRBV6-8 combines with J gene TRBJ2-1; D tentatively fits TRBD1 or TRBD2 (5 bases each). The CDR3 is CASRRAGSYNEQFF. For the CDR3, the DNA is TGTGCCAGCAGGCGGGCAGGGTCCTACAATGAGCAGTTCTTC.